Reported below is one TCR beta chain. The table lists this clone with a few counts. Its antigen target is currently unknown. Base qualities are not provided; no much larger clone lies one nucleotide away. According to the germline V gene, CDR1 reads LGHNA and CDR2 reads YSLEER. The CDR3 numbers 15 residues from cysteine through phenylalanine. Only CDR3 DNA remains: 45 bases, in frame from the first base. Trimming at the junction amounts to 0 bases on V and 0 bases on J, and the germline ends lie 7 bases apart. Receptor libraries were prepared by the immunoSEQ multiplex PCR assay. For the multiplex PCR, a mixture combining 60 forward primers for TCR Vbeta segments and 13 reverse primers for TCR Jbeta segments was used. Amplification of the CDR3 region of rearranged TCR beta genes was performed with a multiplex PCR assay on genomic DNA. Amplified TCR beta libraries were sequenced as 87-base-pair reads on the Illumina HiSeq System. On the study's bioinformatics: Across the roughly 670 repertoires, a later analysis counted around 80 million unique TCR beta chains, roughly 11 million of which were shared by at least two donors. To remove PCR and sequencing errors, raw reads were error-corrected and collapsed into unique sequences using a nearest-neighbor algorithm that merged closely related sequences. Alignment of CDR3 sequences to IMGT reference sequences was used to assign V, D and J gene segments. For a sequence to be retained, at least a six-nucleotide match to both a V gene segment and a J gene segment was required. A rearrangement was called productive if the CDR3 had no stop codons and remained in frame with V and J, and every other rearrangement was called non-productive. CDR3 was defined by IMGT convention, running from the second conserved V-encoded cysteine to the conserved J-encoded phenylalanine. In an earlier analysis of 500 to 650 of the donors, sequences lacking an unambiguous match to a single V gene segment were excluded. An earlier analysis of almost 600 of the donors classified V segments as functional when productive rearrangements were above 56.7% and as segregating when the standard deviation between donors was above 5%. A statistical classification framework was built for diagnosing cytomegalovirus status from the catalog of TCR beta chain sequences. V and J gene assignment, in a later analysis, came from comparing TCR nucleotide sequences with IMGT/GENE-DB human TR gene sequences. The TCRdist pipeline was used in a later analysis to assign CDR3 sequences and most-parsimonious VDJ recombination scenarios. A later analysis defined each TCR beta chain by its CDR3 amino acid sequence plus V-gene family, and excluded reads lacking a unique V-gene family. To address suspected cross-contamination and a sequencing artifact, a later analysis removed 550 to 750 highly shared, low-generation-probability nucleotide sequences. In a later analysis, a clonal expansion index for each public chain was calculated from normalized within-repertoire ranks of inferred template counts. In a later analysis, generation probabilities were computed using a VDJ recombination model fitted to out-of-frame rearrangements, and the results were checked against IGoR. In a later analysis, TCR-TCR, TCR-HLA and TCR-CMV co-occurrence was scored with hypergeometric tests, and a repertoire-size bias correction was applied to TCR pairs. False discovery rates were estimated in a later analysis by permuting HLA or CMV assignments 20 times. In a later analysis, co-occurring TCRs were grouped with DBSCAN, and TCRdist sequence similarity was added when clustering was performed within HLA-allele-positive subsets. Repertoires with fewer than 30,000 or more than 120,000 public chains, plus five repertoires with anomalous nucleotide sharing, were excluded from co-occurrence clustering. TCRdb provides this immuneACCESS table in a form limited to in-frame rearrangements. Some clones are lacking; in checked studies, under half of them reflect an unresolved V gene, and why the rest are absent is not known. V and J calls and clone size are copied from that table; D and trimming were computed from the DNA. Here the sample has over 150,000 clones; roughly 70% occur a single time. Approximately 2.8% of the sample is taken by the ten largest.

The sample is drawn from a study of cytomegalovirus exposure and HLA in healthy donors (dated 2017 in TCRdb). Context from the whole study: According to an earlier analysis of around 600 of the donors, roughly 180 million T cells yielded 117 million unique TCR beta sequences and 276 Gb of sequence data. To decide whether each TCR beta V gene segment behaved as functional or pseudogenic, an earlier analysis of some 600 of the donors relied on high-throughput TCR beta sequencing. Donor age, sex, ethnicity and CMV serostatus were collected together with the repertoire data. Rather than drawing on any new phenotypic data, the later analysis identified candidate immune exposures from TCR beta sequences and the way those sequences occurred across donors. Of the 398 genotyped donors, over 70% fell in the genetic ancestry cluster associated with self-reported Caucasian donors. High-throughput TCR immunosequencing, statistical association of individual TCRs with disease status, and machine learning were combined to predict cytomegalovirus infection status. Genome-wide SNP genotypes for about 65% of the 666 donors were used in a later genetic analysis, which treated that subset as a discovery cohort. The number of typed donors differed by locus: roughly 629-640 for A, B, C, DRB1 and DQB1; about 520 for DQA1; approximately 610 for DPA1; and roughly 450 for DPB1. Around 320 gigabases of sequencing data and approximately 85 million unique TCR sequences were included in an early release covering 550 to 650 HLA-typed donors. Using immunosequencing, the study profiled T cell repertoires from around 670 subjects and related those repertoires to cytomegalovirus serostatus. Every discovery cohort repertoire had been produced on one sequencing platform. A separate validation cohort of 100 to 150 different subjects was used in addition to the roughly 700-subject first cohort. Both class I and class II loci were covered by HLA typing, at four-digit resolution. The study aimed to test whether cataloging public T cell receptors could reveal signatures of past pathogen exposure. Because of strong linkage in the cohort, five DR-DQ haplotypes were treated as single units for association and clustering. Among under 450 genotyped donors of the cohort, an average of about 240,000 unique TCR beta nucleotide sequences were sequenced per donor, roughly 20% of them non-productive. In a later analysis, previously published TCR beta repertoires from 670 or so donors were re-analyzed and high-resolution HLA genotyping was added so that TCR occurrence patterns could be studied. Results the study describes overall, beyond this receptor: According to the authors, the approach could potentially be generalized to other disease states and immunological phenotypes. In the study, roughly 160 TCR beta chains were listed as associated with cytomegalovirus. This cohort had only TCR beta chains sequenced, and the lack of alpha or paired-chain data limited which features could be detected. In a later analysis, HLA-associated TCR beta chains were found to be more clonally expanded and to have lower generation probabilities than equally common non-associated chains. Presence/absence analyses assumed roughly uniform sequencing depth across donors, an assumption that may not hold. A later analysis reported that several top co-occurrence clusters appeared linked to parvovirus B19, influenza, CMV and Epstein-Barr virus. In a later genetic analysis, a missense DCLRE1C variant was associated with V-gene and J-gene trimming of TCR beta chains, and the association was replicated in an independent cohort. A group of highly shared sequence variants was considered likely to be a technical artifact of the sequencing pipeline. Most CMV-associated TCR beta chains appeared to be HLA-restricted in a later analysis, and the HLA associations seemed to be driven largely by CMV exposure. According to a later analysis, TCR association rates differed among HLA loci, with DRB1 alleles showing the most associated TCRs and HLA-C alleles showing the fewest. Compared with the approximately 710-donor mean, donors in an Asian-associated ancestry cluster had fewer N-insertions in productive TCRs, according to a later genetic analysis. Because counts were too low, seventeen rarely observed V segments, including chromosome 9 orphons, were excluded from the earlier analysis of around 640 of the donors. The classifier was reported to diagnose cytomegalovirus status with high specificity and sensitivity in both the original and validation cohorts. For the cohort, immune exposure information was limited to CMV serostatus. Because the 87-base-pair reads could not distinguish some IMGT-functional V segments, including TRBV6-2 and TRBV6-3, those segments were excluded. A further reported finding was that TCR beta sequences accurately predicted the HLA-A and HLA-B alleles for most subjects in the first cohort. In a later analysis, around 17,000 TCR beta sequences were associated with specific HLA alleles at a false discovery rate of 0.05. Linkage disequilibrium might explain the correlated functional status among segregating V segments, but an unknown experimental factor could not be excluded. When HLA alleles, especially DR and DQ, strongly co-occurred, attributing TCR associations to individual alleles was difficult. Because HLA typing was unavailable for some donors at each locus, only the typed subset was used in association tests. In an earlier analysis of 500 to 650 of the donors, most TCR beta V segments appeared in productive rearrangements about 87% or about 30% of the time, broadly matching IMGT annotations. Across donors, most TCR sequences were observed very rarely, whereas some public TCRs were present in many individuals. In vitro tests confirmed that a few of the cytomegalovirus-associated TCR beta chains recognize cytomegalovirus antigens.

The cohort was made up of 666 healthy bone marrow donors. At the time of sampling, every cohort member was nominally healthy, though immune exposures that went unrecorded were likely present. The donor was CMV seronegative and belonged to the group of around 400 seronegative cohort members. Every donor gave a peripheral blood sample, and the peripheral blood mononuclear cells from that sample were used for TCR beta sequencing. Genomic DNA was extracted from the blood cell samples with the Qiagen DNeasy Blood Extraction Kit. The V gene is TRBV4-3 and the J gene is TRBJ2-3, with the D gene too uncertain to name. This receptor was obtained from a young woman in good health and CMV-seronegative. Sequencing was done on a sample of PBMCs. The bases are TGCGCCAGCAGCCAAGATGCGGAAAGCACAGATACGCAGTATTTT. This sequence encodes CASSQDAESTDTQYF.